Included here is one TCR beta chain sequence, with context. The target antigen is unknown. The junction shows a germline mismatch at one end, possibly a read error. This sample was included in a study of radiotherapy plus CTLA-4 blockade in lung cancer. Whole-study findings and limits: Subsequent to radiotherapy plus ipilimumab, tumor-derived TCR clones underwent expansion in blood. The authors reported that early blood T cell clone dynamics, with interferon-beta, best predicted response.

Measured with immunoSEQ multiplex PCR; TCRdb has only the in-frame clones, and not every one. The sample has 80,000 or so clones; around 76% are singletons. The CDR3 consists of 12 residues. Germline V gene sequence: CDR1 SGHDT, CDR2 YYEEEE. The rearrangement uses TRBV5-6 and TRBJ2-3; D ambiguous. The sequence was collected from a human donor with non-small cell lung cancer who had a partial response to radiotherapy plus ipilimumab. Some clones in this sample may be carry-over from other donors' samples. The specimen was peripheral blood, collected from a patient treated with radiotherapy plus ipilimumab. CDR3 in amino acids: CASNSDKLGSDF. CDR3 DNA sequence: TGTGCCAGCAATTCCGACAAGTTGGGTTCGGATTTT.